This TCR beta chain is from a study of early T cells in non-severe SARS-CoV-2 infection. For the study at large: Bulk RNA taken from unsorted whole blood was sequenced, leaving chains unpaired.

Notes on the study in general: Matching with VDJdb favored anti-spike CD8 responses (missing private and CD4 specificities).

This clonotype has more than one count but fewer than ten. Its antigen is unidentified. This CDR3 spans 13 amino acids. Trimming removed 6 bases from V and 4 bases from J; junction bases left unmatched: 8. From germline, CDR1 is DFQATT and CDR2 SNEGSKA (reference sequence). Individual cDNA molecules carried attached unique molecular identifiers. MiXCR, applied by TCRdb to the 5' RACE reads, yields one record per CDR3 protein. The table includes tens of thousands of distinct CDR3 sequences, over 9% detected once. This TCR was recovered from an adult who was a healthcare worker with PCR-confirmed SARS-CoV-2 infection or an uninfected control (not recorded which). V and J are TRBV20-1 and TRBJ1-1, with TRBD1 matching 7 bases. Sequenced: whole blood. This chain's CDR3 is CSARQGVGTEAFF. The DNA of the CDR3 is TGCAGTGCCCGACAGGGTGTCGGCACTGAAGCTTTCTTT.